The present entry profiles one T cell receptor beta chain with its context. Its antigen is not known. Via MiXCR, TCRdb re-called the RT-PCR reads, giving one row per CDR3 protein. The data hold hundreds of thousands of distinct CDR3 sequences, with more than 10% observed a single time. The sample comes from a study of response to subunit inactivated influenza vaccine. General study findings and limits: It was suggested by the authors that few new T cells are recruited by each seasonal influenza vaccination.

The germline CDR1 and CDR2 sequences are KGHSH and LQKENI. V shed 0 bases and J shed 2 bases, with 20 bases lying between them. The CDR3 contains 19 residues. The chain links TRBV18 to TRBJ2-1; D is possibly TRBD1 (6 bases). The clonotype originates from a man aged 50 to 59 who received an inactivated influenza vaccine. Source: non-naive T cells sorted from PBMCs, taken 14 to 15 days before vaccination. The CDR3 DNA follows: TGTGCCAGCTCACCACCCCCGGGGCAGGGGACAAGGACCTACAATGAGCAGTTCTTC. Its protein product is CASSPPPGQGTRTYNEQFF.